These 18 T cell receptor beta chains share one sample of origin, sequenced in a study of cytomegalovirus exposure and HLA in healthy donors. Amplification used 60 Vbeta primers and 13 Jbeta primers. Assay: immunoSEQ multiplex PCR; the TCRdb copy retains only in-frame clones and omits some. The data contain about 150,000 clones, around 72% of them seen just once; the ten biggest clones take up around 1.5%. The sample was PBMCs. These receptors originate from a young man in good health and CMV-seronegative.

The rearrangement links TRBV6-5 to TRBJ1-1, with D perhaps TRBD1 (6 bases). CDR3 length equals 13 residues. V lost 4 bases, J lost 0 bases, and 6 bases lay in between. CDR1 is MNHEY, CDR2 SVGAGI, per germline. Here the CDR3 reads CASSWGLNTEAFF. The CDR3 DNA reads as TGTGCCAGCAGTTGGGGGCTGAACACTGAAGCTTTCTTT.

The chain is built from TRBV28 and TRBJ2-5; 8 nucleotides agree with TRBD2. From germline, CDR1 is MDHEN and CDR2 SYDVKM. This CDR3 region has 15 residues. J lost 6 bases, V lost 2 bases, and 8 bases had no gene match. CDR3 region: CASSLTGGRTKTQYF. The CDR3 nucleotides read TGTGCCAGCAGTTTAACTGGCGGGAGGACGAAGACCCAGTACTTC.

The CDR3 region is CASSLEQGGSGTYNEQFF. The CDR3 DNA reads as TGTGCCAGCAGCTTAGAACAGGGAGGAAGCGGGACATACAATGAGCAGTTCTTC. V and J are TRBV11-3 and TRBJ2-1; possible D gene TRBD2, 7 bases. Germline values: CDR1 SGHNT, CDR2 YENEEA. This CDR3 spans 18 amino acids. Between the trimmed V and J ends, which lost 0 bases and 4 bases, there was a span of 19 bases.

This chain connects TRBV7-2 to TRBJ2-5, with 7 bases that match TRBD1. Near its end, the DNA agrees better with TRBJ2-7, so the J call may be wrong. Germline V gives CDR1 SGHTA, CDR2 FQGNSA. CDR3 length equals 13 residues. The chain's CDR3 is CASSPVTGNEQYF. The DNA of the CDR3 is TGTGCCAGCAGCCCTGTGACAGGGAACGAGCAGTACTTC.

The V and J genes are TRBV29-1 and TRBJ2-3, with no clear D. The CDR3 spans 11 residues. The V gene lost 7 bases and the J gene lost 4 bases, with 9 bases spanning the gap. Germline assignment: CDR1 SQVTM and CDR2 ANQGSEA. The CDR3 nucleotides are TGCAGCGCTGTTTCCCCAGATACGCAGTATTTT. Residues: CSAVSPDTQYF.

J is TRBJ2-7 and V is TRBV2; 8 bases match TRBD1. In germline, CDR1 is SNHLY, CDR2 FYNNEI. Trimming cost V 6 bases and J 7 bases; bases outside gene matches: 14. This CDR3 has 15 amino acids. In DNA form, the CDR3 reads TGTGCCAGCAGGCTACAGGGGGGCGCGCCCCTAGAGCAGTACTTC. This translates into CASRLQGGAPLEQYF.

At least ten counts were recorded for this clone. This sequence joins TRBV4-1 and TRBJ1-5; 9 bases fit TRBD1. The CDR3 covers 14 residues. V was clipped by 4 bases and J by 7 bases; unmatched bases: 5. Germline V gene data show CDR1 as MGHRA and CDR2 as YSYEKL. The CDR3 DNA is TGCGCCAGCAGCCGGACAGGGGTAGGCCAGCCCCAGCATTTT. Translation gives CASSRTGVGQPQHF.

This clone was counted between two and nine times. The chain couples TRBV30 to TRBJ1-2; no definite D call. CDR1 is GTSNPN and CDR2 is SVGIG in the germline V gene (reference sequence). Trimming left V 4 bases short and J 4 bases short, with 4 bases between. The CDR3 runs to 10 residues. The CDR3 DNA follows: TGTGCCTGGAAACTCTATGGCTACACCTTC. It codes for CAWKLYGYTF.

The J gene is TRBJ2-7, the V gene TRBV2; TRBD2 agrees at 10 bases. Germline V gene sequence: CDR1 SNHLY, CDR2 FYNNEI. The junction had 4 bases not matched to a gene; V was cut back by 6 bases and J by 2 bases. The CDR3 is 14 residues long. DNA for the CDR3: TGTGCCAGCAGGAGGACTAGCGGCACCTACGAGCAGTACTTC. It yields the protein CASRRTSGTYEQYF.

This chain links TRBV4-1 with TRBJ2-3; no firm D call. V lost 0 bases, J lost 5 bases, and 12 bases lay in between. CDR3 length: 15 residues. Germline V CDR1 and CDR2: MGHRA, YSYEKL. CDR3 protein: CASSQEGPTVDTQYF. In nucleotides, the CDR3 is TGCGCCAGCAGCCAAGAGGGCCCCACGGTAGATACGCAGTATTTT.

CDR3 coding DNA: TGTGCCAGCTGGCGGGGGGGCACCGGGGAGCTGTTTTTT. Its translation is CASWRGGTGELFF. The chain joins TRBV6-5 to TRBJ2-2; 9 bases fit TRBD2. The germline V gene has CDR1 MNHEY and CDR2 SVGAGI. With 8 bases clipped from V and 4 bases from J, the junction kept 2 bases outside the gene matches. The CDR3 contains 13 residues.

The gene calls are TRBV4-3 and TRBJ1-2, with TRBD1 matching 8 bases. The CDR3 contains 15 residues. With V trimmed by 1 base and J by 6 bases, 7 bases remained unmatched. Germline CDR1 is LGHNA and CDR2 is YSLEER. CDR3 in amino acids: CASSQGRQGANGYTF. The DNA for the CDR3 is TGCGCCAGCAGCCAAGGTCGGCAGGGGGCAAATGGCTACACCTTC.

The rearrangement uses TRBV7-2 and TRBJ2-7, with D possibly being TRBD1 (6 bases). V gave up 2 bases and J gave up 1 base, with 12 bases separating them. Germline V gene lookup returns CDR1 SGHTA and CDR2 FQGNSA. The CDR3 length is 15 residues. The CDR3 reads CASSLSSGQSYEQYF. The CDR3 DNA is TGTGCCAGCAGCTTATCCTCCGGACAGTCCTACGAGCAGTACTTC.

The chain combines TRBV23-1 with TRBJ2-1; 7 bases line up with TRBD1. TRBV23-1 is an open reading frame, and its role is uncertain. With V trimmed by 0 bases and J by 5 bases, 22 bases remained unmatched. The CDR3 length is 21 residues. The CDR3, as DNA: TGCGCCAGCAGTCAATCCCAGACAGGGACGTCGAGGGCTAGTCAGAACAATGAGCAGTTCTTC. It translates to CASSQSQTGTSRASQNNEQFF.

The J gene is TRBJ2-7, the V gene TRBV18, with TRBD2 matching 9 bases. The ends lost 2 bases at V and 2 bases at J; junction bases unmatched: 4. There are 15 residues in the CDR3. CDR1 KGHSH and CDR2 LQKENI come from the germline V gene. CDR3 region: CASSPGERGAYEQYF. The CDR3 nucleotides read TGTGCCAGCTCACCAGGCGAGCGGGGGGCCTACGAGCAGTACTTC.

This clone has more than one count but fewer than ten. DNA for the CDR3: TGTGCCAGCAGTCCCAGGGGGAACTACCAAGAGACCCAGTACTTC. This encodes CASSPRGNYQETQYF. The gene calls are TRBV6-5 and TRBJ2-5, with 7 bases fitting TRBD1. V lost 5 bases and J lost 0; bases outside the gene matches: 6. The CDR3 spans 15 residues. Germline V gene lookup returns CDR1 MNHEY and CDR2 SVGAGI.

The chain is built from TRBV23-1 and TRBJ2-3, with TRBD2 matching over 7 bases. TRBV23-1 is recorded as an ORF, its role being uncertain. The length of the CDR3 is 18 residues. With V trimmed by 4 bases and J by 1 base, 14 bases remained unmatched. CDR3 sequence (DNA): TGCGCCAGCAGTCTGGGGAGGGGTCACTTCATTTGCACAGATACGCAGTATTTT. Translation gives CASSLGRGHFICTDTQYF.

V and J are TRBV10-3 and TRBJ2-7; 10 bases are a match to TRBD1. The CDR3 extends over 13 amino acids. Germline V gene sequence: CDR1 ENHRY, CDR2 SYGVKD. Trimming at V came to 6 bases and at J to 7 bases, leaving 6 bases not matched to a gene. CDR3 sequence (DNA): TGTGCCATCAGCTCCGGGACAGGGGCGGAGCAGTACTTC. Encoded protein: CAISSGTGAEQYF.